A single sample is the source of the 6 T cell receptor beta chains below, sequenced in a study of neoadjuvant anti-PD-1 for oral cavity cancer. Specified time point: after neoadjuvant nivolumab, at surgical resection. Clones were read by immunoSEQ multiplex PCR, and TCRdb kept only the in-frame ones, dropping some. This table has around 65,000 clones, 86% appearing once. The source material was PBMCs, sampled after nivolumab (anti-PD-1) treatment. These receptors were collected from a person between 40 and 85 years old with oral cavity squamous cell carcinoma.

This chain links TRBV28 with TRBJ2-5; D is undetermined. Germline V gene data show CDR1 as MDHEN and CDR2 as SYDVKM. CDR3 length: 12 residues. V lost 0 bases and J lost 6, with 5 bases in between. The CDR3 is CASSLWAQTQYF. The CDR3, as DNA: TGTGCCAGCAGTTTATGGGCCCAGACCCAGTACTTC.

The rearrangement links TRBV28 to TRBJ2-7, with D unresolved. The V end lost 7 bases, the J end lost 0 bases, and 16 bases lay between the germline ends. The CDR3 sequence is 15 residues long. Germline loops: CDR1 MDHEN, CDR2 SYDVKM. The CDR3: CASTFTTTSSYEQYF. The CDR3 DNA reads TGTGCCAGCACCTTCACCACGACGAGCTCCTACGAGCAGTACTTC.

This chain links TRBV6-1 with TRBJ1-2; 9 bases fit TRBD1. The CDR3 has 14 residues. Trimming at V came to 8 bases and at J to 9 bases, leaving 13 bases not matched to a gene. The V gene's germline CDR1 is MNHNS and CDR2 SASEGT. CDR3 DNA sequence: TGTGCCAGCGGAACCGGGACAGGGACTCGGCGCTACACCTTC. It translates to CASGTGTGTRRYTF.

The rearrangement joins TRBV28 to TRBJ1-2; TRBD1 agrees at 7 bases. V shed 5 bases and J 4 bases; nucleotides not matched to a gene: 7. CDR1 is MDHEN and CDR2 is SYDVKM in the germline V gene. The CDR3 runs to 14 residues. CDR3 DNA: TGTGCCAGCAGTAGTGGGACAGCCCTCTATGGCTACACCTTC. The encoded protein is CASSSGTALYGYTF.

The chain uses TRBV7-2 and TRBJ1-2, with D possibly TRBD1 on 5 matching bases. Looked up from germline, CDR1 is SGHTA and CDR2 is FQGNSA. Trimming took 5 bases from V and 0 from J, leaving 13 bases between them. This CDR3 is built from 15 residues. CDR3 in amino acids: CASSPPGRTNYGYTF. The DNA of the CDR3 is TGTGCCAGCAGCCCGCCAGGGAGAACTAACTATGGCTACACCTTC. Full variable domain (rest looked up from reference TRBV7-2 and TRBJ1-2): GAGVSQSPSNKVTEKGKDVELRCDPISGHTALYWYRQSLGQGLEFLIYFQGNSAPDKSGLPSDRFSAERTGGSVSTLTIQRTQQEDSAVYLCASSPPGRTNYGYTFGSGTRLTVV.

This chain's CDR3 is CASSEGGRDEQFF. The CDR3 nucleotides are TGCGCCAGCAGTGAAGGAGGGCGGGATGAGCAGTTCTTC. The V gene is TRBV10-1, the J gene TRBJ2-1, with a tentative D call TRBD2 (6 bases). The CDR3 is 13 residues long. V lost 3 bases and J lost 8, with 11 bases in between. Germline V lookup: CDR1 WNHNN, CDR2 SYGVQD (reference sequence).